Listed below are T cell receptor beta chains from one sample, sequenced in a study of T cell clonotyping in hematopoietic cell transplantation. TCRdb keeps only in-frame clones here, not all; method: immunoSEQ multiplex PCR. The table includes some 18,000 clones, about 84% detected once. The sequences come from peripheral blood mononuclear cells, collected before stem cell transplant. The receptors were sampled from a man over 45 with acute myeloid leukemia. Some clones in this sample may be carry-over from other donors' samples. Both conserved end residues are part of each CDR3. D genes are given only for firm matches. The size entry is marked missing in some rows and otherwise reads once, few, many or a size class.

D gene	V gene	clone size	J gene	CDR3 protein	CDR3 DNA
TRBD2	TRBV19	-	TRBJ2-1	CASSIGTSGGYNEQFF	TGTGCCAGTAGTATCGGGACTAGCGGGGGTTACAATGAGCAGTTCTTC
-	TRBV18	-	TRBJ2-6	CASSPTDSGANVLTF	TGTGCCAGCTCTCCGACAGACTCTGGGGCCAACGTCCTGACTTTC
-	TRBV25-1	-	TRBJ2-4	CASSSRGIQYF	TGTGCCAGCAGTTCACGTGGCATTCAGTACTTC
-	TRBV25-1	-	TRBJ2-2	CASSPLGQEGGELFF	TGTGCCAGCAGTCCCTTAGGCCAAGAGGGCGGGGAGCTGTTTTTT
-	TRBV4-1	-	TRBJ2-7	CASSPPSRGGLYEQYF	TGCGCCAGCAGCCCACCGTCCAGGGGTGGGCTATACGAGCAGTACTTC
-	TRBV6-5	-	TRBJ2-7	CASTSPGGVEQYF	TGTGCCAGCACCTCCCCTGGGGGAGTCGAGCAGTACTTC
TRBD1	TRBV2	-	TRBJ2-1	CASSATGNYNEQFF	TGTGCCAGCAGTGCGACAGGGAATTACAATGAGCAGTTCTTC
-	TRBV7-2	-	TRBJ2-7	CASSLVPGTTYEQYF	TGTGCCAGCAGCTTAGTCCCCGGGACAACCTACGAGCAGTACTTC
-	TRBV7-9	-	TRBJ2-7	CASSSGGSSSYEQYF	TGTGCCAGCAGCTCTGGGGGCTCAAGCTCCTACGAGCAGTACTTC
-	TRBV10-1	-	TRBJ1-1	CASSEGRGYGSTEAFF	TGCGCCAGCAGTGAGGGCAGGGGTTATGGTAGCACTGAAGCTTTCTTT
-	TRBV29-1	-	TRBJ1-2	CSVLGQGAGYTF	TGCAGCGTCCTTGGGCAGGGAGCTGGCTACACCTTC
TRBD1	TRBV2	-	TRBJ2-6	CASSRVITGGYGANVLTF	TGTGCCAGCAGTAGGGTGATTACAGGGGGTTACGGGGCCAACGTCCTGACTTTC
-	TRBV7-2	-	TRBJ1-6	CASSPRTDFSSPLHF	TGTGCCAGCAGCCCCCGGACCGATTTCAGTTCACCCCTCCACTTT
-	TRBV19	-	TRBJ2-6	CASKVGRDRRSGANVLTF	TGTGCCAGTAAAGTTGGTCGTGACAGGCGCTCTGGGGCCAACGTCCTGACTTTC
-	TRBV7-9	-	TRBJ1-1	CASSPRGVVTEAFF	TGTGCCAGCAGCCCGCGGGGGGTAGTCACTGAAGCTTTCTTT
TRBD1	TRBV29-1	-	TRBJ1-2	CSVEPLTGGRYGYTF	TGCAGCGTTGAACCACTCACAGGGGGCCGATATGGCTACACCTTC
-	TRBV19	-	TRBJ1-5	CASASITQAQHF	TGTGCCAGTGCTTCAATCACTCAGGCCCAGCATTTT
-	TRBV7-8	-	TRBJ2-7	CASSLGGTTTGTHEQYF	TGTGCCAGCAGCTTAGGGGGTACAACTACAGGGACCCACGAGCAGTACTTC
-	TRBV5-1	-	TRBJ1-1	CASSVTGPSSFGTEAFF	TGCGCCAGCAGCGTCACGGGACCCTCTTCATTTGGCACTGAAGCTTTCTTT
-	TRBV7-8	-	TRBJ2-1	CASSGFGSYNEQFF	TGTGCCAGCAGTGGGTTTGGCTCCTACAATGAGCAGTTCTTC
TRBD1	TRBV6-5	-	TRBJ1-6	CASSYGTGAYNSPLHF	TGTGCCAGCAGTTACGGGACAGGGGCGTATAATTCACCCCTCCACTTT
-	TRBV4-1	-	TRBJ2-7	CASSQDEGPYEQYF	TGCGCCAGCAGCCAAGATGAGGGGCCCTACGAGCAGTACTTC
-	TRBV6-5	-	TRBJ2-1	CASSSRGGDEQFF	TGTGCCAGCAGTTCCAGGGGAGGGGATGAGCAGTTCTTC
-	TRBV9	-	TRBJ1-3	CASSVGGGNTIYF	TGTGCCAGCAGCGTAGGTGGTGGAAACACCATATATTTT
-	TRBV28	-	TRBJ1-2	CASSLFSLRAGYGYTF	TGTGCCAGCAGTTTATTCTCGCTCAGGGCAGGCTATGGCTACACCTTC
TRBD1	TRBV4-2	-	TRBJ2-2	CASSQRGGANTGELFF	TGTGCCAGCAGCCAAAGAGGGGGCGCGAACACCGGGGAGCTGTTTTTT
TRBD1	TRBV29-1	once	TRBJ1-1	CSVERLTGATEAFF	TGCAGCGTTGAGCGCCTCACAGGGGCCACTGAAGCTTTCTTT